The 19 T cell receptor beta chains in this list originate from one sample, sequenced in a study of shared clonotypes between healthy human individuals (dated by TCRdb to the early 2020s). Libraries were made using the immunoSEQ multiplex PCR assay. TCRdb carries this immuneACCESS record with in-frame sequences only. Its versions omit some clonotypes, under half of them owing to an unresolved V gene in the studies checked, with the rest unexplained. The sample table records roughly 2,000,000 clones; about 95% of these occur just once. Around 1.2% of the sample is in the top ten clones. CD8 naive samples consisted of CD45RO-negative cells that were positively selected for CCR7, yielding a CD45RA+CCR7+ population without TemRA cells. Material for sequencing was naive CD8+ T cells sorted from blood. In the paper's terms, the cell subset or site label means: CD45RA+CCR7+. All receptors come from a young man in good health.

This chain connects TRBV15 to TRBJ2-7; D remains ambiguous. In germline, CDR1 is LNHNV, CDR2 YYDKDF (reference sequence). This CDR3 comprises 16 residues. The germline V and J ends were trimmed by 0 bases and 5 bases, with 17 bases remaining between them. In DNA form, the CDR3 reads TGTGCCACCAGCAGAGATCATTCCTTTGCTCGGAACGAGCAGTACTTC. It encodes CATSRDHSFARNEQYF.

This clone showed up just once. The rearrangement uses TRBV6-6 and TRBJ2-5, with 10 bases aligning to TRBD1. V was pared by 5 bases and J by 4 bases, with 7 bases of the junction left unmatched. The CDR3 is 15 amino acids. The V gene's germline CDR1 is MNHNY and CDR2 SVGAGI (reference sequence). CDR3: CASSADRGESETQYF. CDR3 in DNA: TGTGCCAGCAGTGCGGACAGGGGGGAGTCAGAGACCCAGTACTTC.

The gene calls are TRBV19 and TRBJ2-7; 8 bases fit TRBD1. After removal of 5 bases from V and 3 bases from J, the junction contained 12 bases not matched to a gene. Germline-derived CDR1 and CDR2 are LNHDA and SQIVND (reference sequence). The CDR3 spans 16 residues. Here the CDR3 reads CASSPLPGTGSYEQYF. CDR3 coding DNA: TGTGCCAGTAGTCCCCTCCCCGGGACAGGAAGCTACGAGCAGTACTTC.

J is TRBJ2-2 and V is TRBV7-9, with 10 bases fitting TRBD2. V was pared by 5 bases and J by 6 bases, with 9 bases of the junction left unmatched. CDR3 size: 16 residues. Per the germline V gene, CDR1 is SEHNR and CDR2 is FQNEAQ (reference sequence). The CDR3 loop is CASSLLTSGWAGELFF. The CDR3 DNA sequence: TGTGCCAGCAGCCTACTGACTAGCGGGTGGGCCGGGGAGCTGTTTTTT. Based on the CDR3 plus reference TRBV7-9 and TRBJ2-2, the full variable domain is DTGVSQNPRHKITKRGQNVTFRCDPISEHNRLYWYRQTLGQGPEFLTYFQNEAQLEKSRLLSDRFSAERPKGSFSTLEIQRTEQGDSAMYLCASSLLTSGWAGELFFGEGSRLTVL.

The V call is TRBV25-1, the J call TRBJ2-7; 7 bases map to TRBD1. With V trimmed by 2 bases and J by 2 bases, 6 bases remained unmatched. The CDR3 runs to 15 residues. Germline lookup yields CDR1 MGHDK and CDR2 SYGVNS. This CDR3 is CASSEQRQGAYEQYF. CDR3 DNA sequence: TGTGCCAGCAGTGAACAGCGGCAGGGGGCCTACGAGCAGTACTTC.

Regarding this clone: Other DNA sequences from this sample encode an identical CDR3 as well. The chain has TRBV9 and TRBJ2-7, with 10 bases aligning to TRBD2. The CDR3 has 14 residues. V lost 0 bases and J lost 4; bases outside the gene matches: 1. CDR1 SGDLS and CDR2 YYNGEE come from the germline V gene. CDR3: CASSVGTSGYEQYF. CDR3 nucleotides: TGTGCCAGCAGCGTAGGGACTAGCGGATACGAGCAGTACTTC. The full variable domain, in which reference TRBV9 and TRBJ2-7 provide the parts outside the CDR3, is DSGVTQTPKHLITATGQRVTLRCSPRSGDLSVYWYQQSLDQGLQFLIQYYNGEERAKGNILERFSAQQFPDLHSELNLSSLELGDSALYFCASSVGTSGYEQYFGPGTRLTVT.

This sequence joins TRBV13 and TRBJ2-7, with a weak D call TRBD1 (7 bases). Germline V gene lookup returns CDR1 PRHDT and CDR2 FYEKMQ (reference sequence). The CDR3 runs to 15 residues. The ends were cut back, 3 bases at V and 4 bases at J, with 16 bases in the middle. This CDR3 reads CASSFHKTGTYEQYF. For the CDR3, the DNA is TGTGCCAGCAGCTTCCATAAGACAGGGACTTACGAGCAGTACTTC.

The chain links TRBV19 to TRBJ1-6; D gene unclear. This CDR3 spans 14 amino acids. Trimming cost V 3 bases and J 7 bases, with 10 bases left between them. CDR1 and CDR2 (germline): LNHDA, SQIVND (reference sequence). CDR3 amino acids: CASSIGGMNSPLHF. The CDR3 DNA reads TGTGCCAGTAGTATTGGCGGAATGAATTCACCCCTCCACTTT.

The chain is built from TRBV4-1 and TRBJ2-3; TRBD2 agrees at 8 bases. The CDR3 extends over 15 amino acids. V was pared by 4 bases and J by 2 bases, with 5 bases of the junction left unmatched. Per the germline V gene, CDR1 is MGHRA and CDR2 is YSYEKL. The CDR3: CASSPLAGNTDTQYF. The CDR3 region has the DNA TGCGCCAGCAGCCCCTTAGCGGGGAACACAGATACGCAGTATTTT.

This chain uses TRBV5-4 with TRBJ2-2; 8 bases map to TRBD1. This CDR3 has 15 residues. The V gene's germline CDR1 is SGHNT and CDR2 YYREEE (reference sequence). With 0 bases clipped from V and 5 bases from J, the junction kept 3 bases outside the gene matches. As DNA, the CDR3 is TGTGCCAGCAGCTTGGTTGGACAGGGAACCGGGGAGCTGTTTTTT. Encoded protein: CASSLVGQGTGELFF.

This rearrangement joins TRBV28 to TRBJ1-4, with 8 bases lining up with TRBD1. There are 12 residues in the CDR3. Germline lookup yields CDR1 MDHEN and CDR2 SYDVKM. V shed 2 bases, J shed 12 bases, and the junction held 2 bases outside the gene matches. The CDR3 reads CASSLEDRELFF. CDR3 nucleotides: TGTGCCAGCAGTTTAGAGGACAGGGAACTGTTTTTT.

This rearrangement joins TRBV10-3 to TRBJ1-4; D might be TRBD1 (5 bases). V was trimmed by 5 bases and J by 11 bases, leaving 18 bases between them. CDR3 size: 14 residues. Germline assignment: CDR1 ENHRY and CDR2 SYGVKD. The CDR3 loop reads CAISRGDPGGKLFF. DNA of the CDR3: TGTGCCATCAGTAGAGGGGACCCCGGAGGGAAACTGTTTTTT.

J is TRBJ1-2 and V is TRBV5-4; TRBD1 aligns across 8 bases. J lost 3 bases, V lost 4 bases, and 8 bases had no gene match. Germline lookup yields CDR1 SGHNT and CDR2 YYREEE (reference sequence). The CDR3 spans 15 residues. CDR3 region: CASSPRTGMDYGYTF. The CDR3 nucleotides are TGTGCCAGCAGCCCTCGGACAGGGATGGACTATGGCTACACCTTC.

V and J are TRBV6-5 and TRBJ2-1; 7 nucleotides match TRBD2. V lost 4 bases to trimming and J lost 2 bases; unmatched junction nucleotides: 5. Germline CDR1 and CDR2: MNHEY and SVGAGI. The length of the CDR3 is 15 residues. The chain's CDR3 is CASSSERGAYNEQFF. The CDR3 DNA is TGTGCCAGCAGTTCCGAGCGGGGAGCCTACAATGAGCAGTTCTTC.

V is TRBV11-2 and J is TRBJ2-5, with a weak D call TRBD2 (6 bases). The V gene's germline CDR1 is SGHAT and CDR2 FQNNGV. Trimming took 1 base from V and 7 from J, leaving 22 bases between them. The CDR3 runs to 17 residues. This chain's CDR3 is CASSLGGASVGEGTQYF. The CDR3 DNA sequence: TGTGCCAGCAGCTTAGGAGGGGCTAGCGTGGGAGAGGGGACCCAGTACTTC.

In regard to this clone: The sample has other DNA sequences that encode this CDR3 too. The DNA of the CDR3 is TGCGCCAGCAGCTTGGTTACGGGGTACGAGCAGTACTTC. Translation: CASSLVTGYEQYF. The chain links TRBV5-1 to TRBJ2-7; TRBD2 is a possible D gene (5 bases). V lost 0 bases, J lost 4 bases, and 8 bases lay in between. The length of the CDR3 is 13 residues. CDR1 is SGHRS and CDR2 is YFSETQ in the germline V gene.

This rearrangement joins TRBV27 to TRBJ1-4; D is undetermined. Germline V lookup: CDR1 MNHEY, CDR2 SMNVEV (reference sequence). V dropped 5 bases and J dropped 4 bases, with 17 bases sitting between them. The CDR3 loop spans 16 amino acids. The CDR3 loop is CASSTIPGGGNEKLFF. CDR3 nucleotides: TGTGCCAGCAGTACAATTCCCGGTGGTGGTAATGAAAAACTGTTTTTT.

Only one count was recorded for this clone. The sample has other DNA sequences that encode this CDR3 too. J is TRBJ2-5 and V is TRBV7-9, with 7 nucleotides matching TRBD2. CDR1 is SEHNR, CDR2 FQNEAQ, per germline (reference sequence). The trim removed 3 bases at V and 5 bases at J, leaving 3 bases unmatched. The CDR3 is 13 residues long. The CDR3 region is CASSLTSRETQYF. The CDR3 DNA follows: TGTGCCAGCAGCTTGACTAGCCGGGAGACCCAGTACTTC.

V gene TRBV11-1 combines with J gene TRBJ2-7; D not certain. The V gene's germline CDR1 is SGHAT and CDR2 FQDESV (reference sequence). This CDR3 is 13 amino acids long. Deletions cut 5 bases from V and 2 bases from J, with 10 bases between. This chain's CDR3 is CASSTGPAYEQYF. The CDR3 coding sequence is TGTGCCAGCAGCACCGGGCCAGCCTACGAGCAGTACTTC.